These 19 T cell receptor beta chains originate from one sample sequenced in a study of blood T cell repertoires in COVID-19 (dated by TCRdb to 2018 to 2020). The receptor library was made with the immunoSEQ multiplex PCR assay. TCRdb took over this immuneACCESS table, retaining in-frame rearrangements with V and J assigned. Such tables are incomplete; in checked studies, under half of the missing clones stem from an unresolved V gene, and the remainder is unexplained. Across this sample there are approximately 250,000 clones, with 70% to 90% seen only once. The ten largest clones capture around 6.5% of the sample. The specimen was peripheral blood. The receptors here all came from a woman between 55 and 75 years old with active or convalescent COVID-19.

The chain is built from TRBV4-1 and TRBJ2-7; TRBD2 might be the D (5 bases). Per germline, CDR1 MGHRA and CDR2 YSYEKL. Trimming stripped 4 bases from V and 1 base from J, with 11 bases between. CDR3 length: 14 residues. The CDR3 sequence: CASSLPGSSYEQYF. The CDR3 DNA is TGCGCCAGCAGCCTCCCGGGGTCTTCCTACGAGCAGTACTTC.

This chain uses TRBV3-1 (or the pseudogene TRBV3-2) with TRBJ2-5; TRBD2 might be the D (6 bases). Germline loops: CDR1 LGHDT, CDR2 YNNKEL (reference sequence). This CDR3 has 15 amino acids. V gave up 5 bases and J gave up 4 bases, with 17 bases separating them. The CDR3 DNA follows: TGTGCCAGCAGCATAGGAGTGTTGCGGGGAGAGACCCAGTACTTC. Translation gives CASSIGVLRGETQYF.

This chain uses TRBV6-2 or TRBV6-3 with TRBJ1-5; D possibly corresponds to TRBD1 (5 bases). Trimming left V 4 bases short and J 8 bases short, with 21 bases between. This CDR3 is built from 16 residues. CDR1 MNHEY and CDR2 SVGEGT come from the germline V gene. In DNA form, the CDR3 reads TGTGCCAGCAGTTCGGGGGTAGGGGCAGGGATGAAGCCCCAGCATTTT. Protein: CASSSGVGAGMKPQHF.

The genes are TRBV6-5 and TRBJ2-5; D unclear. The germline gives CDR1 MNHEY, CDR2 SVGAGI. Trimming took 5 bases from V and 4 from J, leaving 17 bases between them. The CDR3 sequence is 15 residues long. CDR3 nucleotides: TGTGCCAGCAGTCGTACGACCCGCCGAGGAGAGACCCAGTACTTC. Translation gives CASSRTTRRGETQYF.

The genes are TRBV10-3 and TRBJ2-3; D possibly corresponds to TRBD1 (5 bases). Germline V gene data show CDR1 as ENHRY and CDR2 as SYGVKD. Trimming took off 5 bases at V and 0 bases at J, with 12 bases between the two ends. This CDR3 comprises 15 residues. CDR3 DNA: TGTGCCATCAGTAGAGGACACTCAAGCACAGATACGCAGTATTTT. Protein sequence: CAISRGHSSTDTQYF.

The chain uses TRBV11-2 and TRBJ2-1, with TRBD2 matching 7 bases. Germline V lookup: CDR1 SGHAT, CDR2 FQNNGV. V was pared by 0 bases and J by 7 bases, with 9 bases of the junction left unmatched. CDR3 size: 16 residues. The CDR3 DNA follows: TGTGCCAGCAGCTTAGATGTAGGGGAGGGCCTGAATGAGCAGTTCTTC. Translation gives CASSLDVGEGLNEQFF.

As DNA, the CDR3 is TGTGCCAGTAGTATCCCCGGGAGGACACACTACGAGCAGTACTTC. It specifies CASSIPGRTHYEQYF. The gene calls are TRBV19 and TRBJ2-7; 7 bases are shared with TRBD2. The V segment lost 3 bases and the J segment 3 bases; nucleotides outside the gene matches: 8. The CDR3 loop spans 15 amino acids. In germline, CDR1 is LNHDA, CDR2 SQIVND (reference sequence).

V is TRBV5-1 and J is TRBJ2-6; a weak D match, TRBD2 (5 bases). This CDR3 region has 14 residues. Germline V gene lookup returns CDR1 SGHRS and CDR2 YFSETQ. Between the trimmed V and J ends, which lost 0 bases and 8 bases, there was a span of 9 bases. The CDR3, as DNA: TGCGCCAGCAGCTTGGAACTAGAACCCAACGTCCTGACTTTC. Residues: CASSLELEPNVLTF.

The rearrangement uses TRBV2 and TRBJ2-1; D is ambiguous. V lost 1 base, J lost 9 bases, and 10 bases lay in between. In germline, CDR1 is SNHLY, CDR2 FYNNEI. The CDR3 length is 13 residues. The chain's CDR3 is CASSEVRAGEQFF. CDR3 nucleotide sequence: TGTGCCAGCAGTGAAGTGAGAGCCGGTGAGCAGTTCTTC.

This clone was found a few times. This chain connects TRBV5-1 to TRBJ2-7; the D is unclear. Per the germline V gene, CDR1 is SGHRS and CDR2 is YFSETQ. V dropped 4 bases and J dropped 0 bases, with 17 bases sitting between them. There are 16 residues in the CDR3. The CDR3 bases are TGCGCCAGCAGCCCGGGTGGTTCGCGACGCTCCTACGAGCAGTACGTC. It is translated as CASSPGGSRRSYEQYV.

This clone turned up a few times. CDR3 bases: TGTGCCAGCAGTTACGACGGGGTGAGGAACACTGAAGCTTTCTTT. Amino acids: CASSYDGVRNTEAFF. V gene TRBV6-6 combines with J gene TRBJ1-1; D unresolved. Germline CDR1 and CDR2: MNHNY and SVGAGI (reference sequence). The CDR3 length is 15 residues. Trimming cost V 2 bases and J 1 base, with 11 bases left between them.

Here the CDR3 reads CASSVVQGTEAFF. The CDR3 bases are TGTGCCAGCAGCGTAGTACAGGGCACTGAAGCTTTCTTT. The genes are TRBV9 and TRBJ1-1; D perhaps matches TRBD1 (6 bases). The germline V gene encodes CDR1 SGDLS and CDR2 YYNGEE. V lost 0 bases and J 4 bases, leaving 7 bases between the germline ends. The CDR3 extends over 13 amino acids. Together with reference TRBV9 and TRBJ1-1, the CDR3 gives the full variable domain: DSGVTQTPKHLITATGQRVTLRCSPRSGDLSVYWYQQSLDQGLQFLIQYYNGEERAKGNILERFSAQQFPDLHSELNLSSLELGDSALYFCASSVVQGTEAFFGQGTRLTVV.

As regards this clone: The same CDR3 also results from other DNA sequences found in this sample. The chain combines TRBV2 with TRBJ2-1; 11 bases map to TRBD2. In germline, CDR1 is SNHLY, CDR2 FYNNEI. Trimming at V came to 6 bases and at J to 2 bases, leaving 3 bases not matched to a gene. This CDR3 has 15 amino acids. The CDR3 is CASRGTSGAYNEQFF. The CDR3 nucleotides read TGTGCCAGCAGAGGGACTAGCGGAGCCTACAATGAGCAGTTCTTC.

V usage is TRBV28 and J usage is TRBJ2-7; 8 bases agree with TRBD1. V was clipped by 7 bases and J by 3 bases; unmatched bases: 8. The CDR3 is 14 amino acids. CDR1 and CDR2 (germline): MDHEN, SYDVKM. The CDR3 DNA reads TGTGCCAGCACCGGACAGGGCTCCTACTACGAGCAGTACTTC. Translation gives CASTGQGSYYEQYF.

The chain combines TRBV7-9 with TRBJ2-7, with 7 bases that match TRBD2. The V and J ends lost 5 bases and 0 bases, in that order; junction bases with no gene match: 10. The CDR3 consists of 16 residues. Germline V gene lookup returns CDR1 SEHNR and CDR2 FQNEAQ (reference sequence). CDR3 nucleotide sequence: TGTGCCAGCAGCCCGAAGACTAGCCCAAGCTCCTACGAGCAGTACTTC. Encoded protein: CASSPKTSPSSYEQYF.

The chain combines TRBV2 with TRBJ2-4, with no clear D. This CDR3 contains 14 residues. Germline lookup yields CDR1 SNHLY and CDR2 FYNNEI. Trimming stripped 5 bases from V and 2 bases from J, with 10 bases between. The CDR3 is CASSIQTPKNIQYF. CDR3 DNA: TGTGCCAGCAGTATACAGACCCCCAAAAACATTCAGTACTTC.

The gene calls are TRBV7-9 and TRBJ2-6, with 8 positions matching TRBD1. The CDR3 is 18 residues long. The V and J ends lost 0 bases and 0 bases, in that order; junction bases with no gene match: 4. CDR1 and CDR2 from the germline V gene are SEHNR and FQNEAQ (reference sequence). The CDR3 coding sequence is TGTGCCAGCAGCTTAGCGCGGGGACAGGTCTCTGGGGCCAACGTCCTGACTTTC. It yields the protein CASSLARGQVSGANVLTF.

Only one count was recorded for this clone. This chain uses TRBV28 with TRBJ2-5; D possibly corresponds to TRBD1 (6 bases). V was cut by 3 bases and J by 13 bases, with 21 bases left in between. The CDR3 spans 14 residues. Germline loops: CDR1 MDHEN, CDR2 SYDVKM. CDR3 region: CASSFTGTRSGLYF. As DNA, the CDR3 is TGTGCCAGCAGTTTTACAGGGACGAGATCCGGGCTGTACTTC.

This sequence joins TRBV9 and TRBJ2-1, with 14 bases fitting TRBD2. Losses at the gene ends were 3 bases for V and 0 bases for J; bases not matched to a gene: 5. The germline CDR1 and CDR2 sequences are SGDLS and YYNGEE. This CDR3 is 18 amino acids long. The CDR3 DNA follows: TGTGCCAGCAGCGCCCCGGGGACTAGCGGGGGCTCCTACAATGAGCAGTTCTTC. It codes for CASSAPGTSGGSYNEQFF.